This T cell receptor (beta chain) derives from a study of CD8 T cells in ankylosing spondylitis. Study-wide results and limits: What seemed typical of ankylosing spondylitis blood was a TCR beta motif built from roughly eight highly homologous variants.

MiXCR, applied by TCRdb to the 5' RACE reads, yields one record per CDR3 protein. The data contain hundreds of thousands of distinct CDR3 sequences, roughly a quarter of them singletons. After removal of 6 bases from V and 7 bases from J, the junction contained 6 bases not matched to a gene. The CDR3 consists of 14 residues. Germline V CDR1 and CDR2: SGHAT, FQNNGV. With regard to this clonotype: Antigen specificity is unknown.

Sequencing input: blood, either unsorted or a sorted T cell fraction (not recorded which). The receptor's source is a male donor with ankylosing spondylitis. This chain uses TRBV11-2 with TRBJ2-1, with 10 bases matching TRBD2. For the CDR3, the DNA is TGTGCCAGCAGTTGGACTAGCGGAAAGAATGAGCAGTTCTTC. Amino acid sequence: CASSWTSGKNEQFF.